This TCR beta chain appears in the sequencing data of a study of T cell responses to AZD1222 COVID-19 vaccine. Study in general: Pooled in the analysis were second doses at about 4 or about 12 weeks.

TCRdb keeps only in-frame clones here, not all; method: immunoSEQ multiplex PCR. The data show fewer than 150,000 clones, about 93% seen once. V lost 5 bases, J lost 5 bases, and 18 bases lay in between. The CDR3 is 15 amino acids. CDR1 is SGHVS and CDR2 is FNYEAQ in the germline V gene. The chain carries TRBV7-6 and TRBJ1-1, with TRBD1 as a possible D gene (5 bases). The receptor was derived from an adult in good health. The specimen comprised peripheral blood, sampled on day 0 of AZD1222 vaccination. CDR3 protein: CASSRNLGEGTEAFF. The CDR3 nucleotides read TGTGCCAGCAGCCGCAATTTGGGGGAGGGGACTGAAGCTTTCTTT.